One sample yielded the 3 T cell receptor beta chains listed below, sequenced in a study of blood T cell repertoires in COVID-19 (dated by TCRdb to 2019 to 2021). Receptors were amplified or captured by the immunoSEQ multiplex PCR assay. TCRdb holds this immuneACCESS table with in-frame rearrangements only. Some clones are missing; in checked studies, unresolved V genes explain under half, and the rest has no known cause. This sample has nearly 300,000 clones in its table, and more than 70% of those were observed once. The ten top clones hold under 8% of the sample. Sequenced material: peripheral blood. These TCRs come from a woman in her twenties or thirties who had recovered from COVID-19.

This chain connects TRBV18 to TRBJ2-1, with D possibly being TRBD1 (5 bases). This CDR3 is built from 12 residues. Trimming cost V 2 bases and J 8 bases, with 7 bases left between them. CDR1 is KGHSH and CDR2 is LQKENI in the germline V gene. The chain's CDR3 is CASSPGAHEQFF. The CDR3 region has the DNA TGTGCCAGCTCACCAGGGGCCCATGAGCAGTTCTTC.

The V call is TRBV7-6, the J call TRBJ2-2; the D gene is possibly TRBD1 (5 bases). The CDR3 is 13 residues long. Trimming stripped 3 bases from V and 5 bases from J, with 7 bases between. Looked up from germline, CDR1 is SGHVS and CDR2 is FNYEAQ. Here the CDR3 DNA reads TGTGCCAGCAGCTTTCCAGGGACCGGGGAGCTGTTTTTT. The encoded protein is CASSFPGTGELFF.

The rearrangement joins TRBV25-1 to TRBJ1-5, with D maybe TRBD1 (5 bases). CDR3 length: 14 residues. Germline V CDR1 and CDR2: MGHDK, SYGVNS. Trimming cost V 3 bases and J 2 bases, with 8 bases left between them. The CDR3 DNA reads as TGTGCCAGCAGTGAGGGGCTAGGCAATCAGCCCCAGCATTTT. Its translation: CASSEGLGNQPQHF.